The 3 T cell receptor beta chains reported below all come from one sample, sequenced in a study of T cell responses to AZD1222 COVID-19 vaccine. Profiled with immunoSEQ multiplex PCR; TCRdb holds only in-frame clones, not every one. The table lists 150,000 to 200,000 clones, 90% to 95% of them singletons. The sample here was peripheral blood, taken 28 days after the second AZD1222 dose. The receptors were gathered from an adult who received the AZD1222 COVID-19 vaccine.

The chain recombines TRBV7-8 with TRBJ1-1, with a possible D match to TRBD1 (5 bases). Germline V gene lookup returns CDR1 SGHVS and CDR2 FQNEAQ. Trimming stripped 5 bases from V and 2 bases from J, with 21 bases between. This CDR3 region has 17 residues. This CDR3 is CASSPLGAKKTNTEAFF. The CDR3 bases are TGTGCCAGCAGCCCCCTAGGGGCAAAAAAAACCAACACTGAAGCTTTCTTT.

This rearrangement joins TRBV6-6 to TRBJ1-6; D is unclear. With 5 bases removed from V and 6 bases from J, the gap between germline ends came to 5 bases. Germline values: CDR1 MNHNY, CDR2 SVGAGI (reference sequence). The CDR3 is made up of 12 amino acids. The CDR3 is CASSRINSPLHF. For the CDR3, the DNA is TGTGCCAGCAGTCGGATTAATTCACCCCTCCACTTT.

The chain joins TRBV6-4 to TRBJ2-1, with a weak D call TRBD1 (6 bases). Looked up from germline, CDR1 is MRHNA and CDR2 is SNTAGT. The CDR3 runs to 17 residues. V lost 8 bases, J lost 2 bases, and 22 bases lay in between. CDR3 sequence (DNA): TGTGCCAGCCACCCCGAAAGAAACAGGGACCCCTACAATGAGCAGTTCTTC. Translated: CASHPERNRDPYNEQFF.